The 21 T cell receptor beta chains given below trace back to one sample, sequenced in a study of monozygotic twins with inflammatory bowel disease. TCRdb re-called the 5' RACE reads, yielding one record per CDR3 amino acid sequence without DNA. The sample table sets out roughly 330,000 distinct CDR3 sequences. Material: blood. These TCRs come from a human donor with ulcerative colitis or Crohn's disease, or a healthy co-twin of an affected twin (not recorded which).

The J gene is TRBJ1-4, the V gene TRBV20-1. The germline gives CDR1 DFQATT, CDR2 SNEGSKA (reference sequence). CDR3 length: 13 amino acids. CDR3 loop: CSAHSSTNEKLFF.

This chain joins TRBV7-2 and TRBJ1-2; TCRdb lists TRBD1, though no DNA is available to test this call. Germline CDR1 is SGHTA and CDR2 is FQGNSA. CDR3 size: 14 residues. CDR3 region: CASSLAAGGYGYTF.

This chain connects TRBV20-1 to TRBJ1-1; without DNA, the TCRdb call of TRBD1 cannot be checked. The CDR3 covers 12 residues. Germline V CDR1 and CDR2: DFQATT, SNEGSKA (reference sequence). The CDR3 loop reads CSARQGNTEAFF.

The chain carries TRBV7-9 and TRBJ2-7. Germline CDR1 and CDR2: SEHNR and FQNEAQ (reference sequence). CDR3 length: 12 residues. CDR3 loop: CASSLVKGEQYF.

J is TRBJ2-5 and V is TRBV10-3; TCRdb outputs TRBD1, but without DNA this stays unchecked. This CDR3 is built from 14 residues. Germline-derived CDR1 and CDR2 are ENHRY and SYGVKD. CDR3 sequence reads: CAISTDRVEETQYF.

The rearrangement links TRBV30 to TRBJ2-7; the TCRdb call, TRBD1, lacks DNA for checking. This CDR3 region has 12 residues. Germline V gene lookup returns CDR1 GTSNPN and CDR2 SVGIG (reference sequence). The CDR3 loop is CASGQVVYEQYF. Supplemented by reference TRBV30 and TRBJ2-7, the full variable domain reads SQTIHQWPATLVQPVGSPLSLECTVEGTSNPNLYWYRQAAGRGLQLLFYSVGIGQISSEVPQNLSASRPQDRQFILSSKKLLLSDSGFYLCASGQVVYEQYFGPGTRLTVT.

The V gene is TRBV4-3, the J gene TRBJ2-3. Germline V gene data show CDR1 as LGHNA and CDR2 as YSLEER. CDR3 length equals 14 residues. CDR3 loop: CASSQEGLADTRYF.

This chain uses TRBV5-1 with TRBJ2-7; there is no DNA to check the TCRdb D call of TRBD2. Germline CDR1 SGHRS, CDR2 YFSETQ. CDR3 length equals 15 residues. The CDR3: CASSWTGTSVYEQYF.

The rearrangement uses TRBV7-9 and TRBJ2-7; the D call from TCRdb, TRBD1, cannot be confirmed without DNA. Germline V gene data show CDR1 as SEHNR and CDR2 as FQNEAQ (reference sequence). CDR3 length: 16 amino acids. CDR3 region: CASSLDTGESDYEQYF.

V and J are TRBV5-1 and TRBJ1-1; TCRdb proposes TRBD1, but this gene call is untestable without DNA. Per germline, CDR1 SGHRS and CDR2 YFSETQ. This CDR3 spans 15 amino acids. The CDR3 here is CASSSLGQGASEAFF.

This chain uses TRBV7-3 with TRBJ2-1; TCRdb returns TRBD1, unconfirmable since there is no DNA. Germline V lookup: CDR1 SGHTA, CDR2 FQGTGA. The CDR3 consists of 14 residues. CDR3: CASSLSGQNNEQFF.

The V and J genes are TRBV12-3 or TRBV12-4 and TRBJ2-1; TCRdb returns TRBD2, unconfirmable since there is no DNA. The CDR3 sequence is 19 residues long. The CDR3 spells CASSLTTGTSGRMKNEQFF.

V usage is TRBV20-1 and J usage is TRBJ2-3. The CDR3 loop spans 13 amino acids. CDR1 and CDR2 (germline): DFQATT, SNEGSKA (reference sequence). CDR3 loop: CSARPASTDTQYF.

V gene TRBV20-1 combines with J gene TRBJ2-5; lacking DNA, the TRBD2 call made by TCRdb goes unchecked. Germline V lookup: CDR1 DFQATT, CDR2 SNEGSKA (reference sequence). This CDR3 spans 16 amino acids. The CDR3 sequence is CSASPTSGGTQETQYF.

The genes are TRBV7-2 and TRBJ2-3. Per the germline V gene, CDR1 is SGHTA and CDR2 is FQGNSA. The CDR3 covers 14 residues. The chain's CDR3 is CASSLEVLTDTQYF.

This chain connects TRBV29-1 to TRBJ2-3; TCRdb calls TRBD2, which cannot be checked without DNA. The CDR3 totals 12 residues. CDR1 and CDR2 from the germline V gene are SQVTM and ANQGSEA. This CDR3 reads CSVDPQLDTQYF.

This rearrangement joins TRBV5-6 to TRBJ2-3; TCRdb's assignment of TRBD2 cannot be checked, as there is no DNA. The CDR3 has 18 residues. Germline V lookup: CDR1 SGHDT, CDR2 YYEEEE. The CDR3 protein is CASSWTTGTSGRGNTQYF. The full variable domain, in which reference TRBV5-6 and TRBJ2-3 provide the parts outside the CDR3, is DAGVTQSPTHLIKTRGQQVTLRCSPKSGHDTVSWYQQALGQGPQFIFQYYEEEERQRGNFPDRFSGHQFPNYSSELNVNALLLGDSALYLCASSWTTGTSGRGNTQYFGPGTRLTVL.

The V gene is TRBV18, the J gene TRBJ1-2; TCRdb gives TRBD1 as the D gene, but with no DNA this cannot be confirmed. Germline CDR1 KGHSH, CDR2 LQKENI. The CDR3 contains 13 residues. CDR3 sequence reads: CASSPGQAPGYTF. The variable domain in full, with the rest retrieved from reference TRBV18 and TRBJ1-2, is NAGVMQNPRHLVRRRGQEARLRCSPMKGHSHVYWYRQLPEEGLKFMVYLQKENIIDESGMPKERFSAEFPKEGPSILRIQQVVRGDSAAYFCASSPGQAPGYTFGSGTRLTVV.

The chain couples TRBV7-2 to TRBJ2-7; TCRdb's D call, TRBD2, is unchecked because there is no DNA. Germline V lookup: CDR1 SGHTA, CDR2 FQGNSA. The CDR3 consists of 17 residues. CDR3 protein: CASSLDGRGKSSYEQYF. Supplemented by reference TRBV7-2 and TRBJ2-7, the full variable domain reads GAGVSQSPSNKVTEKGKDVELRCDPISGHTALYWYRQSLGQGLEFLIYFQGNSAPDKSGLPSDRFSAERTGGSVSTLTIQRTQQEDSAVYLCASSLDGRGKSSYEQYFGPGTRLTVT.

This sequence joins TRBV18 and TRBJ2-7; there is no DNA to check the TCRdb D call of TRBD2. The CDR3 contains 13 residues. Germline CDR1 is KGHSH and CDR2 is LQKENI. The CDR3 is CASSADLATEQYF.

The V and J genes are TRBV4-3 and TRBJ1-4; TCRdb proposes TRBD1, but this gene call is untestable without DNA. From germline, CDR1 is LGHNA and CDR2 YSLEER. The CDR3 covers 14 residues. The CDR3 reads CASSQDRDSEKLFF.